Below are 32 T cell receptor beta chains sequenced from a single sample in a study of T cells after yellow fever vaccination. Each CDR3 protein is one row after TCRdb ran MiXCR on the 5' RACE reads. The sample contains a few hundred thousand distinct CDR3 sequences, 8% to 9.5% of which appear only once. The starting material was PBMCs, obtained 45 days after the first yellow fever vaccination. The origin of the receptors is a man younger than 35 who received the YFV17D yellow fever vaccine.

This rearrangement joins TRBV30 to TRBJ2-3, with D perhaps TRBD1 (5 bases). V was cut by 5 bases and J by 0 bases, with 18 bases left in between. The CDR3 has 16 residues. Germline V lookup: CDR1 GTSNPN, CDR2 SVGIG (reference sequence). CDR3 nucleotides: TGTGCCTGGGAACAGGATTTCGACGCTAGCACAGATACGCAGTATTTT. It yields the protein CAWEQDFDASTDTQYF.

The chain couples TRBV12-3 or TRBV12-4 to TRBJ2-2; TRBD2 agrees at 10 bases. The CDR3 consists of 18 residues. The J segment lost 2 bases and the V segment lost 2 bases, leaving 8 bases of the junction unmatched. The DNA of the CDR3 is TGTGCCAGCAGTTTACTAGCGGGGGTTTCTGTAAACACCGGGGAGCTGTTTTTT. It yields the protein CASSLLAGVSVNTGELFF.

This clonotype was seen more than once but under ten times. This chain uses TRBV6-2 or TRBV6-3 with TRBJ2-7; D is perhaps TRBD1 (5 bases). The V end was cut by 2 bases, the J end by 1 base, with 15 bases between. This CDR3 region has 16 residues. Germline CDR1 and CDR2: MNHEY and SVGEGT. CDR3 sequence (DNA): TGTGCCAGCAGTTACCAGGGCGAGGTAGGGTCCTACGAGCAGTACTTC. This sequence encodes CASSYQGEVGSYEQYF.

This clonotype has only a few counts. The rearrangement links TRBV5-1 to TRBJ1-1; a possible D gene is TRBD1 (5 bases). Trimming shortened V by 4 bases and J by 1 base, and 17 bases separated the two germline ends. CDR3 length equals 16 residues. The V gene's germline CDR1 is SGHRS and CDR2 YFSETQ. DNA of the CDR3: TGCGCCAGCAGCGCGCTTTGGGGGGGGAGGAACACTGAAGCTTTCTTT. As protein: CASSALWGGRNTEAFF.

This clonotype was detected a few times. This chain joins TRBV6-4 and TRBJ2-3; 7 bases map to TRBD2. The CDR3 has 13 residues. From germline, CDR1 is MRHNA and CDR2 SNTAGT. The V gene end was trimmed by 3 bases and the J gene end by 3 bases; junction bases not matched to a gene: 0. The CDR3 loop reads CASSERGTDTQYF. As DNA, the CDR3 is TGTGCCAGCAGTGAGCGGGGGACAGATACGCAGTATTTT.

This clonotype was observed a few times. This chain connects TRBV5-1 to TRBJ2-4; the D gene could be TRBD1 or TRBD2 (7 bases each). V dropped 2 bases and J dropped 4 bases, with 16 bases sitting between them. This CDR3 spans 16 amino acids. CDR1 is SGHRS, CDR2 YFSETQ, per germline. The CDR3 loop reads CASSLGGDRSKNIQYF. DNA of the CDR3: TGCGCCAGCAGCTTAGGGGGGGACAGATCAAAAAACATTCAGTACTTC.

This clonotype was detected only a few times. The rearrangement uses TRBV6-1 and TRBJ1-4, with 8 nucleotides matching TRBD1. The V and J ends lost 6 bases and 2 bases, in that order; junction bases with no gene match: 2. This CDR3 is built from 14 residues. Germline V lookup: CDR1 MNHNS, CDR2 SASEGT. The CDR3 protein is CASSRDRTNEKLFF. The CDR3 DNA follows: TGTGCCAGCAGCAGGGACAGGACTAATGAAAAACTGTTTTTT.

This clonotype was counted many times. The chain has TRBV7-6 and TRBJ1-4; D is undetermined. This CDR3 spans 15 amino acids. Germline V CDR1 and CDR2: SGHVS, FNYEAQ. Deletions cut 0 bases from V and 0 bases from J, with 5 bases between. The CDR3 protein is CASSLAPSTNEKLFF. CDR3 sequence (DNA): TGTGCCAGCAGCTTAGCTCCATCAACTAATGAAAAACTGTTTTTT.

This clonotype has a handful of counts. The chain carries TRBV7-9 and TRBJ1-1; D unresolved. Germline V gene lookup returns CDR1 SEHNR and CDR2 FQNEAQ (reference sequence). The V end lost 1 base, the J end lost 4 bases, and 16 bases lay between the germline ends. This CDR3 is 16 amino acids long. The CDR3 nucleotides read TGTGCCAGCAGCTTAGAAGCGGGGTCGTCGACCACTGAAGCTTTCTTT. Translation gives CASSLEAGSSTTEAFF.

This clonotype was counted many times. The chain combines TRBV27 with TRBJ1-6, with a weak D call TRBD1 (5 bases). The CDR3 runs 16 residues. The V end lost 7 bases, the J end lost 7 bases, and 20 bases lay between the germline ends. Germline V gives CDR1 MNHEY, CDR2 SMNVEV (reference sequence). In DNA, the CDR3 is TGTGCCAGCATGACCGCGGAGGGGCCGGTCAATTCACCCCTCCACTTT. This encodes CASMTAEGPVNSPLHF.

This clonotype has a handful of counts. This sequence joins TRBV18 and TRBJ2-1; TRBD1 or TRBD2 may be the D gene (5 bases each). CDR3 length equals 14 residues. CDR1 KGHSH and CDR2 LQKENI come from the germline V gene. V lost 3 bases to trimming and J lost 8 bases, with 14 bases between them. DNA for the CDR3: TGTGCCAGCTCACCGTGGGGGTGGCAAGATGAGCAGTTCTTC. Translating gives CASSPWGWQDEQFF. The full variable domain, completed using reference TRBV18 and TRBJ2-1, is NAGVMQNPRHLVRRRGQEARLRCSPMKGHSHVYWYRQLPEEGLKFMVYLQKENIIDESGMPKERFSAEFPKEGPSILRIQQVVRGDSAAYFCASSPWGWQDEQFFGPGTRLTVL.

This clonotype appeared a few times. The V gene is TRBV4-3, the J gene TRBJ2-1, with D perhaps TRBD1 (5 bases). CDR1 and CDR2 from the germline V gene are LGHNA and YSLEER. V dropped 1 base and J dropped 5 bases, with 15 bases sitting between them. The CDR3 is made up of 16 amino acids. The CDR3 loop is CASSQVSTARNNEQFF. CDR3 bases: TGCGCCAGCAGCCAAGTCTCGACAGCGAGGAACAATGAGCAGTTCTTC.

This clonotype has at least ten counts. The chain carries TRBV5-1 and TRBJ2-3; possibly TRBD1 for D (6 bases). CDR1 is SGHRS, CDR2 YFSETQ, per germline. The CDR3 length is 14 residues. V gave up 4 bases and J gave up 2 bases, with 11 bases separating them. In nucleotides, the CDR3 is TGCGCCAGCAGCCCGGACAGCACCACAGATACGCAGTATTTT. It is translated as CASSPDSTTDTQYF.

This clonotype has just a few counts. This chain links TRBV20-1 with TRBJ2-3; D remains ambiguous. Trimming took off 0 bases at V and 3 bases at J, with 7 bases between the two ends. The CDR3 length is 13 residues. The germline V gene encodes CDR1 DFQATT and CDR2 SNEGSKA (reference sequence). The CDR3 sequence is CSARETGTDTQYF. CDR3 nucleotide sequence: TGCAGTGCTAGAGAGACTGGGACAGATACGCAGTATTTT.

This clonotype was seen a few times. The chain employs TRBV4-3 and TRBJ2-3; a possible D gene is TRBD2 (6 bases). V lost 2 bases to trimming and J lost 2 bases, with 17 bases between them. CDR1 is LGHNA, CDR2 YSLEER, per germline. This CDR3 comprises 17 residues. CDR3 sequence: CASSQWEWGELTDTQYF. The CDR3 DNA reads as TGCGCCAGCAGCCAATGGGAGTGGGGGGAGCTCACAGATACGCAGTATTTT.

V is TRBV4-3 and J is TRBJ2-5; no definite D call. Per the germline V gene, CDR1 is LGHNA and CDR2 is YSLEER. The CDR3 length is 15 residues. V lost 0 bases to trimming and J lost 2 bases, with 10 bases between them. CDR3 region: CASSQERTEQETQYF. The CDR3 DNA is TGCGCCAGCAGCCAAGAAAGGACGGAACAAGAGACCCAGTACTTC.

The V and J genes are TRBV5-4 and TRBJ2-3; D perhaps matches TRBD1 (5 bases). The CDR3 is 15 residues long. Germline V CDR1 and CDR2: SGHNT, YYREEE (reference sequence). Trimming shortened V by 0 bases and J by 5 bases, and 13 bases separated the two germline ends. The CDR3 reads CASSLVAGSGDTQYF. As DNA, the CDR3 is TGTGCCAGCAGCTTGGTGGCAGGGTCGGGAGATACGCAGTATTTT.

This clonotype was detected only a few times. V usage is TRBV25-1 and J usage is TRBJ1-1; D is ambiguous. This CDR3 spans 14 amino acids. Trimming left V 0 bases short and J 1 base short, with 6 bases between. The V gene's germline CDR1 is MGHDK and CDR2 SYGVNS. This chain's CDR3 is CASSEYTKNTEAFF. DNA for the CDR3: TGTGCCAGCAGTGAATATACGAAGAACACTGAAGCTTTCTTT.

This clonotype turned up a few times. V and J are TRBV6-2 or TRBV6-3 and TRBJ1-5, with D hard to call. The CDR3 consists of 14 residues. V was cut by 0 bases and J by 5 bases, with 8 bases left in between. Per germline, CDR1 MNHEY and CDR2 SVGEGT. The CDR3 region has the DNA TGTGCCAGCAGTTACTCGACCATCCATCAGCCCCAGCATTTT. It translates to CASSYSTIHQPQHF.

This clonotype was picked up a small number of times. The CDR3 DNA sequence: TGCGCCAGCAGCCAATGGGTAGCGGGGGACTCCTACAATGAGCAGTTCTTC. Translated, it gives CASSQWVAGDSYNEQFF. The rearrangement joins TRBV4-3 to TRBJ2-1; TRBD2 aligns across 9 bases. In germline, CDR1 is LGHNA, CDR2 YSLEER. V was clipped by 2 bases and J by 0 bases; unmatched bases: 5. This CDR3 contains 17 residues.

CDR3 region: CSARGDVGGGPQETQYF. DNA for the CDR3: TGCAGTGCTCGGGGTGACGTGGGCGGGGGCCCCCAAGAGACCCAGTACTTC. This rearrangement joins TRBV20-1 to TRBJ2-5; a weak D match, TRBD2 (7 bases). The CDR3 totals 17 residues. V lost 5 bases to trimming and J lost 1 base, with 23 bases between them. CDR1 DFQATT and CDR2 SNEGSKA come from the germline V gene (reference sequence).

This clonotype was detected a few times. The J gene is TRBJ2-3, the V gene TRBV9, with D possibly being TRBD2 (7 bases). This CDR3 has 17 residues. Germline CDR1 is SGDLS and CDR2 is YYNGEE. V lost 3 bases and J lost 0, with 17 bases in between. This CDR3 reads CASSAHGGRDSTDTQYF. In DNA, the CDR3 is TGTGCCAGCAGCGCCCACGGGGGGCGAGACAGCACAGATACGCAGTATTTT.

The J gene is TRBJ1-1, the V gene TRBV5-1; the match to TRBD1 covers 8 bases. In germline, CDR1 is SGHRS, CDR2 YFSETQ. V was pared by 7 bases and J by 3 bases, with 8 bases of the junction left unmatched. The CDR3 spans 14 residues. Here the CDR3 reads CASSSGQGHTEAFF. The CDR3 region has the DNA TGCGCCAGCTCGTCTGGACAGGGCCACACTGAAGCTTTCTTT. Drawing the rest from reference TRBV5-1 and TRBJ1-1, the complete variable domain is KAGVTQTPRYLIKTRGQQVTLSCSPISGHRSVSWYQQTPGQGLQFLFEYFSETQRNKGNFPGRFSGRQFSNSRSEMNVSTLELGDSALYLCASSSGQGHTEAFFGQGTRLTVV.

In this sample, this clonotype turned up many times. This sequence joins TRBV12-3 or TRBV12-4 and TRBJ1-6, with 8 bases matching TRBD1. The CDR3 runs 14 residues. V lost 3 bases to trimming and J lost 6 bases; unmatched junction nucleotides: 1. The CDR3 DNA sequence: TGTGCCAGCAGTTTTACAGGGGGTAATTCACCCCTCCACTTT. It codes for CASSFTGGNSPLHF.

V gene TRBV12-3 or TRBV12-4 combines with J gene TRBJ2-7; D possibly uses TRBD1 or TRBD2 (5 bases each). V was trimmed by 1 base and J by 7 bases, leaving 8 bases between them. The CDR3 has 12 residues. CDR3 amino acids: CASSLGGGEQYV. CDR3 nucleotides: TGTGCCAGCAGTTTAGGGGGCGGGGAGCAGTACGTC.

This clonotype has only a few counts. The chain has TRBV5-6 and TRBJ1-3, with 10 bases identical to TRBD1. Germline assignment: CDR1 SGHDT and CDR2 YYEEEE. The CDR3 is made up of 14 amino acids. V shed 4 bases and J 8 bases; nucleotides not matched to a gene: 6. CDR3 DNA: TGTGCCAGCAGCCCGGGACAGGGGCGTGACACCATATATTTT. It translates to CASSPGQGRDTIYF.

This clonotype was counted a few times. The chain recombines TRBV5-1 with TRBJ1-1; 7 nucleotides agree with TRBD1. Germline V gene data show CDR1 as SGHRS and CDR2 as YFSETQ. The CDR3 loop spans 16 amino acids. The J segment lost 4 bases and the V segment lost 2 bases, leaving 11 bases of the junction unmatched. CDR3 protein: CASSLHYRGIGTEAFF. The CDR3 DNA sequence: TGCGCCAGCAGCTTACACTACAGGGGAATTGGCACTGAAGCTTTCTTT.

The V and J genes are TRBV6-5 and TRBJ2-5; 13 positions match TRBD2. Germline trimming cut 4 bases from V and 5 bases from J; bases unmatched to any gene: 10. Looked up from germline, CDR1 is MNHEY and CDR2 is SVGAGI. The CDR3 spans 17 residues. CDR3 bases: TGTGCCAGCAGTTTCCAAGAACTAGCGGGGGGGAGGGAGACCCAGTACTTC. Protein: CASSFQELAGGRETQYF.

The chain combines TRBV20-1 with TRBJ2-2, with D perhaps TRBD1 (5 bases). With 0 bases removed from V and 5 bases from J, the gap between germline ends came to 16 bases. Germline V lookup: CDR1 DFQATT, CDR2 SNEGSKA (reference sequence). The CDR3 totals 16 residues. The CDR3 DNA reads TGCAGTGCTAGAGATCTAGGCCAGGGCTGGACCGGGGAGCTGTTTTTT. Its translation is CSARDLGQGWTGELFF.

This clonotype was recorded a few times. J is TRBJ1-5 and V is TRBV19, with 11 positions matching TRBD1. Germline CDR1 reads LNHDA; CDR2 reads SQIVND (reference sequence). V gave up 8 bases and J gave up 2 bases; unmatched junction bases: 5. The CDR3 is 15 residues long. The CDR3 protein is CASGQGAKGNQPQHF. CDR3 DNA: TGTGCCAGTGGACAGGGGGCGAAGGGCAATCAGCCCCAGCATTTT.

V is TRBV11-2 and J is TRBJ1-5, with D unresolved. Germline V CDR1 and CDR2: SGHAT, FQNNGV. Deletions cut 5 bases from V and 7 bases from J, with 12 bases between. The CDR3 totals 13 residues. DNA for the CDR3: TGTGCCAGCAGCGCCGTTCTCGGACAGCCCCAGCATTTT. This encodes CASSAVLGQPQHF.

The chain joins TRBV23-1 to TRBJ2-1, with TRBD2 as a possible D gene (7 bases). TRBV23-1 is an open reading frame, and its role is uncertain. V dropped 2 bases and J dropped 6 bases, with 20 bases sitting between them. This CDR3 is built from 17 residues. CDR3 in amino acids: CASSQMNPGGPSNEQFF. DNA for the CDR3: TGCGCCAGCAGTCAAATGAATCCCGGGGGGCCAAGCAATGAGCAGTTCTTC.